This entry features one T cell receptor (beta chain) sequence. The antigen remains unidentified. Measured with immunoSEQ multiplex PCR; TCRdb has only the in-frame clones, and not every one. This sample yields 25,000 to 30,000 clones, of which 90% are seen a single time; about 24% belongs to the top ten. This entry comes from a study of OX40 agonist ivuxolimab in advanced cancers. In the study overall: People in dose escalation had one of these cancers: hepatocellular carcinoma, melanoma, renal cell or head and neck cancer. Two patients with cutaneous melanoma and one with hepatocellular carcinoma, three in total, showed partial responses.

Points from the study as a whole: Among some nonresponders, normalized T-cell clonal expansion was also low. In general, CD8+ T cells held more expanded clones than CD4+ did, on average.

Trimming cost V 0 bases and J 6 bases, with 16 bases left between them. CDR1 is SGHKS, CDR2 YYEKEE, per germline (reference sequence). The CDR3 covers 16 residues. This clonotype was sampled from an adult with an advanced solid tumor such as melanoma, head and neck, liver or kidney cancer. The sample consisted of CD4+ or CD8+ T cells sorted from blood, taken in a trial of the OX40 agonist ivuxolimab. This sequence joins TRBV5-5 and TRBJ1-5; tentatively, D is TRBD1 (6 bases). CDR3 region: CASSLVAGVKSQPQHF. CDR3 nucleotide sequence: TGTGCCAGCAGCTTGGTGGCAGGGGTAAAGAGTCAGCCCCAGCATTTT. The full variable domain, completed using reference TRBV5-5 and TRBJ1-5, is DAGVTQSPTHLIKTRGQQVTLRCSPISGHKSVSWYQQVLGQGPQFIFQYYEKEERGRGNFPDRFSARQFPNYSSELNVNALLLGDSALYLCASSLVAGVKSQPQHFGDGTRLSIL.